Below, one T cell receptor beta chain is given with its context. It has no known antigen specificity. Base quality data are lacking; no much larger clone is found one base away. This sample was included in a study of T cell responses to AZD1222 COVID-19 vaccine (dated by TCRdb to the early 2020s). For the study in its entirety: A total of approximately 240 trial participants underwent TCR sequencing, of whom about 200 had received two doses of AZD1222 and roughly 26 had received two doses of the MenACWY control vaccine. Trial participants were enrolled into age subgroups of 18-55, 56-69 and 70-plus years, which contained around 140, 26 and 57 TCR-sequenced participants, respectively.

Taken with the paper, the label for time point translates to: about 28 days (+/-7) after the second vaccine dose. Because spike-specific TCR depth and breadth did not differ between the two schedules, AZD1222 recipients who got a second dose at roughly 4 weeks were pooled with those who got a second dose at roughly 12 weeks. The vaccinee samples were drawn from two UK trials, COV001 and COV002, one of which was a single-blind randomized controlled phase 2/3 trial testing AZD1222 (ChAdOx1 nCoV-19) in healthy adults. For TCRbeta chain sequencing, PBMC samples from trial participants were taken at day 0 and at day 28 after the second dose. The CDR3 regions of human TCRbeta chains were subjected to immunosequencing. The authors' pipeline ran thus. Repertoire TCRs were matched against a reference library of SARS-CoV-2-specific TCRs generated with the MIRA antigen-specificity platform. Breadth was defined as the fraction of unique TCRs that were SARS-CoV-2-associated, and depth was defined as the fraction of total T cells that were SARS-CoV-2-associated. Using the MIRA data, every spike-specific TCR was mapped to the spike region that the TCR reacted to and assigned to either a CD4 or a CD8 class. Log10-transformed breadth and depth values were compared by one-way ANOVA with Sidak's multiple comparisons tests. TCRdb retrieved this table from immuneACCESS and kept in-frame rearrangements only. Not all clones are present; in checked studies, unresolved V genes account for under half, and no reason is known for the remainder. Clone size and V and J calls were adopted from that table, with D and trimming inferred from the DNA. Across this sample there are about 42,000 clones, with around 80% seen only once. 15% to 20% of the sample comes from the top ten.

In the germline V gene (reference sequence), CDR1 corresponds to MNHNY and CDR2 to SVGAGI. The CDR3 measures 16 amino acids from cysteine to phenylalanine. Only the CDR3 region is kept as DNA, spanning 48 bases read in frame from base 1. V and J lose 0 bases and 0 bases, and a span of 9 bases separates them. The study at large found these results: Vaccine-associated CD4 TCRs spanned the whole spike protein, with dominant responses in regions 160-218 and 743-854. After two AZD1222 doses, both the breadth and the depth of spike-specific TCRs were significantly higher than at day 0 and than in MenACWY recipients. Most participants were white British and females outnumbered males, and the authors suggested that clonal diversity may have been underestimated. No day 14 peak-response samples were available, so repertoires were characterized only after the peak T cell response. The 56-69-year group was small, and its depth increase did not reach significance, likely because of low power. Epitopes outside the regions mutated in the B.1.351 and B.1.1.7 variants were reportedly recognized by nearly half of the unique spike-specific TCRs. Only a handful of AZD1222 recipients were SARS-CoV-2 seropositive at baseline, limiting conclusions about previously exposed vaccinees.

The specimen was peripheral blood, collected 28 days after the second AZD1222 dose. Recombination joined TRBV6-6 with TRBJ2-1; the best D guess is TRBD2, with 5 bases matching. The receptor was isolated from an adult who received the AZD1222 COVID-19 vaccine. At the DNA level, the sequence is TGTGCCAGCAGTTACTCACGGGGTAGCTCCTACAATGAGCAGTTCTTC. The encoded protein is CASSYSRGSSYNEQFF.